This TCR beta chain appears in the sequencing data of a study of blood T cell repertoires in COVID-19. Study at large: Sources were T cells, B-cell-depleted T cells, or PBMCs; the material itself was cDNA or gDNA.

Germline V lookup: CDR1 SGHTA, CDR2 FQGNSA. The CDR3 is 15 residues long. With V trimmed by 5 bases and J by 4 bases, 7 bases remained unmatched. In the original processing: Nucleated cell number was recorded as an estimate derived from reference gene primer amplification. Sequencing used immunoSEQ multiplex PCR; TCRdb keeps in-frame clones, though not all of them. The V and J calls and clone size are taken from that table; D and trimming were inferred from the DNA. The profile shows more than 250,000 clones, around four fifths of them singletons. This clone was detected only a few times. The source material was peripheral blood. The sequence was obtained from a man aged 55 to 70 who had recovered from COVID-19. The V and J genes are TRBV7-2 and TRBJ1-5; TRBD1 agrees at 8 bases. CDR3 sequence reads: CASSKGQGNNQPQHF. The CDR3 bases are TGTGCCAGCAGCAAAGGACAGGGTAATAATCAGCCCCAGCATTTT.